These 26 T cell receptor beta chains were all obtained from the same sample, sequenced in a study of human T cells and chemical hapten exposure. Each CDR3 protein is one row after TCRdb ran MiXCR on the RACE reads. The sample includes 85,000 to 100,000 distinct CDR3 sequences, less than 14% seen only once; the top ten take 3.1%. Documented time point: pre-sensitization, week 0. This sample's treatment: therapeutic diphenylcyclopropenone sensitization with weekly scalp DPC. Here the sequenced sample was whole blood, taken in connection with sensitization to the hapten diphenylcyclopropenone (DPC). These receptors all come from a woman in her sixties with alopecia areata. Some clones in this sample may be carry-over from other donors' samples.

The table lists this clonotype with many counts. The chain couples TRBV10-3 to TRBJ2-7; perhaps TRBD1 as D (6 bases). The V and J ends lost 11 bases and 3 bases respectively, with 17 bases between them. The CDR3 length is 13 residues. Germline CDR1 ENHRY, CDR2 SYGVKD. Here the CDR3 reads CALQGRTDYEQYF. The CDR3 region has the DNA TGTGCCCTCCAAGGTCGGACAGACTACGAGCAGTACTTC.

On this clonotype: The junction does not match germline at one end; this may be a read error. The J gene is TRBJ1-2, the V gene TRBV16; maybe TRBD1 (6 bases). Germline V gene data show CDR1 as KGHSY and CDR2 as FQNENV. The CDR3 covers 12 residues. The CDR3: CASNQGGYGYTF. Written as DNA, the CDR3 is TGTGCCAGCAACCAAGGGGGCTATGGCTACACCTTC.

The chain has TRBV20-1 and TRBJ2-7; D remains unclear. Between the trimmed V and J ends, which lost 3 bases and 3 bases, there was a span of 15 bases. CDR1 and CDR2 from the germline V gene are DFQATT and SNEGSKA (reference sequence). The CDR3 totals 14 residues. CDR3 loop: CSASRESTLYEQYF. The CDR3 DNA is TGCAGTGCTAGCCGTGAGAGTACCCTCTACGAGCAGTACTTC.

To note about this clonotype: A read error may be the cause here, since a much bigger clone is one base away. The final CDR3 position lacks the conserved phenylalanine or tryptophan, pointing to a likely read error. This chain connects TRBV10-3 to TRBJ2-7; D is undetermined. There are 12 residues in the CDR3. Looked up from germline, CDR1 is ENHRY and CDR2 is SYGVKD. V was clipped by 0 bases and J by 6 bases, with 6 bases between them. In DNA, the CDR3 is TGTGCCATCAGTGAGTCGATACTCGAGCAGTACTTA. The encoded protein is CAISESILEQYL.

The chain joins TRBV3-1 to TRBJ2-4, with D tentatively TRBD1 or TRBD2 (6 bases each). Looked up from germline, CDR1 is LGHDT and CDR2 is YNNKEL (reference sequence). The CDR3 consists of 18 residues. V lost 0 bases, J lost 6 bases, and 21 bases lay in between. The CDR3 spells CASSQDLGSGGDGNIQYF. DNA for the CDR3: TGTGCCAGCAGCCAAGATCTTGGATCCGGGGGCGATGGAAACATTCAGTACTTC.

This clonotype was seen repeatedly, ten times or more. The CDR3 region is CSAARLREQFF. The CDR3 nucleotides are TGCAGTGCTGCACGACTGCGAGAGCAGTTCTTC. The rearrangement joins TRBV20-1 to TRBJ2-1; no definite D call. The germline V gene has CDR1 DFQATT and CDR2 SNEGSKA (reference sequence). The length of the CDR3 is 11 residues. V lost 5 bases and J lost 10, with 12 bases in between.

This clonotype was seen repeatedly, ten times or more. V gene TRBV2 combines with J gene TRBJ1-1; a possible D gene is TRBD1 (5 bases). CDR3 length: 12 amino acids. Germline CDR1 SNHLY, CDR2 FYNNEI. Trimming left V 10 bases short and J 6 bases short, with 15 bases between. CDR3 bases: TGTGCCACTATGCAGGGAAGGGCTGAAGCTTTCTTT. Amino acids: CATMQGRAEAFF.

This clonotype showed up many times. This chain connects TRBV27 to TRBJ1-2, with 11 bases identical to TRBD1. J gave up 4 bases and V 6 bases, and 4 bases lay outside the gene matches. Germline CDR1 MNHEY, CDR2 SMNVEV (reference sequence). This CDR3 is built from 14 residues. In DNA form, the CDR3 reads TGTGCCAGCAGAGGGACAGGGGGAAGCTATGGCTACACCTTC. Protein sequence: CASRGTGGSYGYTF.

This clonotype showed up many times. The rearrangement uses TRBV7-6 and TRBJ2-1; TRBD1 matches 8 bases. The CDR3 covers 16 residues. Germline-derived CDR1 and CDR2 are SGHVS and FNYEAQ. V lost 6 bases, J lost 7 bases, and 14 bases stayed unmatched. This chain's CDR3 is CASSTTRTGRGNEQFF. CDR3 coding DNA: TGTGCCAGCAGTACTACCCGGACAGGGCGGGGAAATGAGCAGTTCTTC.

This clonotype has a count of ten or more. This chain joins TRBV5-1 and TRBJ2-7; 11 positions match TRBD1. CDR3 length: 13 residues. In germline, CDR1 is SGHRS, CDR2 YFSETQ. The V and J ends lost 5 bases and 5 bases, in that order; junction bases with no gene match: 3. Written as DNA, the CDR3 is TGCGCCAGCAGGGGACAGGGGGTGAACGAGCAGTACTTC. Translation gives CASRGQGVNEQYF. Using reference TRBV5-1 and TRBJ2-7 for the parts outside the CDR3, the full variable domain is KAGVTQTPRYLIKTRGQQVTLSCSPISGHRSVSWYQQTPGQGLQFLFEYFSETQRNKGNFPGRFSGRQFSNSRSEMNVSTLELGDSALYLCASRGQGVNEQYFGPGTRLTVT.

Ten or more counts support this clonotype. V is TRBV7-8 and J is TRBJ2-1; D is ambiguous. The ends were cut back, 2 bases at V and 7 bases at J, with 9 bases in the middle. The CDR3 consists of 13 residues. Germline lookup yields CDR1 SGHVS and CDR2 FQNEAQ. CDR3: CASSLRHVNEQFF. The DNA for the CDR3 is TGTGCCAGCAGCTTACGACATGTGAATGAGCAGTTCTTC. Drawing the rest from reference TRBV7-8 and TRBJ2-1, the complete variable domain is GAGVSQSPRYKVAKRGQDVALRCDPISGHVSLFWYQQALGQGPEFLTYFQNEAQLDKSGLPSDRFFAERPEGSVSTLKIQRTQQEDSAVYLCASSLRHVNEQFFGPGTRLTVL.

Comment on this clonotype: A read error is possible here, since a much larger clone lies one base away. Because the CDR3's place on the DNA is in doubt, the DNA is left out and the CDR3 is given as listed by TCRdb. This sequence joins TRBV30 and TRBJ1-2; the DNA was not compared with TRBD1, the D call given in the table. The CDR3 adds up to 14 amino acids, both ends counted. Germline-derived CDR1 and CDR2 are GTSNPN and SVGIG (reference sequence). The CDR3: CAWSVLGVGYGNTF.

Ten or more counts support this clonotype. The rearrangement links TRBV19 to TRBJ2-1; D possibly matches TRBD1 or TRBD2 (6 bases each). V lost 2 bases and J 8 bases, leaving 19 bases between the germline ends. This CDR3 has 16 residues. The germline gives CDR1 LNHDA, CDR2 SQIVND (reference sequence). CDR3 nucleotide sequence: TGTGCCAGTAGTATAAACGTACAGGGAGGAGGGGATGAGCAGTTCTTC. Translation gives CASSINVQGGGDEQFF.

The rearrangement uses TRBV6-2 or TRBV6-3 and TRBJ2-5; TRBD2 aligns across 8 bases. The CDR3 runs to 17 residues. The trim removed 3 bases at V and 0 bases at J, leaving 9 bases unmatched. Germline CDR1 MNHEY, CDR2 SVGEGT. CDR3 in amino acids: CASSYPTSGPYQETQYF. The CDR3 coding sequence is TGTGCCAGCAGTTATCCTACTAGCGGACCTTACCAAGAGACCCAGTACTTC.

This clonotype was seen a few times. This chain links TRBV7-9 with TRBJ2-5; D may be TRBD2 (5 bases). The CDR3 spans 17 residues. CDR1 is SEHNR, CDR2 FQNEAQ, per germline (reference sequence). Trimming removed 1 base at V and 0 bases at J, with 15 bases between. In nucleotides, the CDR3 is TGTGCCAGCAGCTTAGGGGTAGGAGCGGAGTACCAAGAGACCCAGTACTTC. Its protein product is CASSLGVGAEYQETQYF.

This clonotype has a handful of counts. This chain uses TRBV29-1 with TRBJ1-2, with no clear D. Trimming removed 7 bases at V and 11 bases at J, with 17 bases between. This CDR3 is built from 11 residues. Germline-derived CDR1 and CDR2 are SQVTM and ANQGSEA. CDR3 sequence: CSATTGPWYTF. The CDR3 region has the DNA TGCAGCGCAACCACGGGCCCTTGGTACACCTTC.

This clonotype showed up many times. The CDR3 reads CASSPGQPNYGYTF. Here the CDR3 DNA reads TGTGCCAGCTCACCGGGACAGCCAAACTATGGCTACACCTTC. This chain joins TRBV18 and TRBJ1-2; 7 nucleotides align to TRBD1. The junction had 3 bases not matched to a gene; V was cut back by 3 bases and J by 2 bases. This CDR3 comprises 14 residues. CDR1 is KGHSH, CDR2 LQKENI, per germline.

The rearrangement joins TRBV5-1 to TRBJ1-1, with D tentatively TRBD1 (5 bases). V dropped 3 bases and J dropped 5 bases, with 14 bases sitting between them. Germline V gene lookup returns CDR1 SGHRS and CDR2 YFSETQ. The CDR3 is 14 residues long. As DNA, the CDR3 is TGCGCCAGCAGCTCCCGGGGGGAACGGACTGAAGCTTTCTTT. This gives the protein CASSSRGERTEAFF.

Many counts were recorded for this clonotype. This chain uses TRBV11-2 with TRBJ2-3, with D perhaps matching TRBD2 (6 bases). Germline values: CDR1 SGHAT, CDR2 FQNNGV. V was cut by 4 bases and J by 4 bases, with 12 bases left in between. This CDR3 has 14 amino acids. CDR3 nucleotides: TGTGCCAGCAGCTGGAGTTGGGAGGCAGATACGCAGTATTTT. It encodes CASSWSWEADTQYF.

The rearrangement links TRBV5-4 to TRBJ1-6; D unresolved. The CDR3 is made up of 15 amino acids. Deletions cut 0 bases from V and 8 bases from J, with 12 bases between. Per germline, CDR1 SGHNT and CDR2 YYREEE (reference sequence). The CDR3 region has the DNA TGTGCCAGCAGCTTGGAGTGGGGATTCGATTCACCCCTCCACTTT. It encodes CASSLEWGFDSPLHF.

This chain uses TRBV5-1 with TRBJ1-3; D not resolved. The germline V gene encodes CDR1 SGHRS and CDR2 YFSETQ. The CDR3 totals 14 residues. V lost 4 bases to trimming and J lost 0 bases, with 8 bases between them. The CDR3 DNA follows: TGCGCCAGCAGCGGCGGGCTCTCTGGAAACACCATATATTTT. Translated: CASSGGLSGNTIYF. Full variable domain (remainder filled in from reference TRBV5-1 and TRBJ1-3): KAGVTQTPRYLIKTRGQQVTLSCSPISGHRSVSWYQQTPGQGLQFLFEYFSETQRNKGNFPGRFSGRQFSNSRSEMNVSTLELGDSALYLCASSGGLSGNTIYFGEGSWLTVV.

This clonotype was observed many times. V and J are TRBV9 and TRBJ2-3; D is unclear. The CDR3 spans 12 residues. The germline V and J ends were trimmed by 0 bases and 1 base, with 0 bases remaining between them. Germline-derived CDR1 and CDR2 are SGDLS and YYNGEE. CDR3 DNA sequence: TGTGCCAGCAGCGTAGGCACAGATACGCAGTATTTT. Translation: CASSVGTDTQYF.

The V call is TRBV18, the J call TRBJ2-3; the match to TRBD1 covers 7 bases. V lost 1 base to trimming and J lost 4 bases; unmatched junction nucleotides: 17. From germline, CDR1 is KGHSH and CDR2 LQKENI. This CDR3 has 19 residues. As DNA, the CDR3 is TGTGCCAGCTCACCACTCCCTCAGGGAGTAGGGGGCATCGCAGATACGCAGTATTTT. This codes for CASSPLPQGVGGIADTQYF.

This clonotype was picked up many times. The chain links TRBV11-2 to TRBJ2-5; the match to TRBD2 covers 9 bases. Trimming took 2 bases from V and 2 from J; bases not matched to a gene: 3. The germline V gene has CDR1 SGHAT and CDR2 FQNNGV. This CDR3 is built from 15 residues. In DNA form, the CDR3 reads TGTGCCAGCAGCTTAATAACTAGCGGGCAAGAGACCCAGTACTTC. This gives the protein CASSLITSGQETQYF.

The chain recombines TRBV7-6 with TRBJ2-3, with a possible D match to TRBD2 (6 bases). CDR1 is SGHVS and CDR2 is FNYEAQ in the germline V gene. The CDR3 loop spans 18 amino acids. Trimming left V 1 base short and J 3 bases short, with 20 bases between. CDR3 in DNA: TGTGCCAGCAGCTTAGTTCGAAGTGGTCTCGGAGGGACAGATACGCAGTATTTT. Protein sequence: CASSLVRSGLGGTDTQYF.

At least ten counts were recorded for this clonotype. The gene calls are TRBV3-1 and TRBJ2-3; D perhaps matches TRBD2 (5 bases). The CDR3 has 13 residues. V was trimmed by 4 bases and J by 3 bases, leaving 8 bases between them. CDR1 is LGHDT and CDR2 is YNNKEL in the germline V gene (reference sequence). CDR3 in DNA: TGTGCCAGCAGCCCTCCGGGGACAGATACGCAGTATTTT. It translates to CASSPPGTDTQYF.